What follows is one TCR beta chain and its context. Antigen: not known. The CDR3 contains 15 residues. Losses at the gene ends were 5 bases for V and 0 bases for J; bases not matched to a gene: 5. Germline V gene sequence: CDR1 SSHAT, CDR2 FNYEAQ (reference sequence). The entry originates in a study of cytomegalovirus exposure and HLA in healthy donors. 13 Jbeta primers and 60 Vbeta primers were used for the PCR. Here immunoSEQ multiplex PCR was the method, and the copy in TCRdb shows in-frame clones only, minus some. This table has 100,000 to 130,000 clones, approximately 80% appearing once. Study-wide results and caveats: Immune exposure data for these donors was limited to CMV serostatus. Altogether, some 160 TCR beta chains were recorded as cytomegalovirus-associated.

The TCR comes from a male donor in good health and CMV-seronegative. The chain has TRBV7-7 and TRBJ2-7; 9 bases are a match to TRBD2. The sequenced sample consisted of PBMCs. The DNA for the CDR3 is TGTGCCAGCAGCCCAGCGGGAGGAGGCTCCTACGAGCAGTACTTC. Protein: CASSPAGGGSYEQYF.